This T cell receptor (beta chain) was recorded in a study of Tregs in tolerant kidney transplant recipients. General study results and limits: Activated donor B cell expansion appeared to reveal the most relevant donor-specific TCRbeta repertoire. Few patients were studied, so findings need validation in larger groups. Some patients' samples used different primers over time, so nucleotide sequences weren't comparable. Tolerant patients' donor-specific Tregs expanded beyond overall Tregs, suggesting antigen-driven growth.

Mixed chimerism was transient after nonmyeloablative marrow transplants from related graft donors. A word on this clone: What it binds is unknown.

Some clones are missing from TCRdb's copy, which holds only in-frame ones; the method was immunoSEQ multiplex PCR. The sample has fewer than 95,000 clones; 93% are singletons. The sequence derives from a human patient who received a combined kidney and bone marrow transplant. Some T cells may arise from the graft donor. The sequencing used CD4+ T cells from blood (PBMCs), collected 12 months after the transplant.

The CDR3: CASRDGGYGGKETQYF. The CDR3, as DNA: TGCGCCAGCAGAGATGGGGGCTACGGAGGAAAAGAGACCCAGTACTTC. The V and J genes are TRBV5-1 and TRBJ2-5; tentatively, D is TRBD1 (6 bases). This CDR3 comprises 16 residues. V was shortened by 5 bases and J by 3 bases, with 20 bases between the two germline ends. The germline V gene encodes CDR1 SGHRS and CDR2 YFSETQ.